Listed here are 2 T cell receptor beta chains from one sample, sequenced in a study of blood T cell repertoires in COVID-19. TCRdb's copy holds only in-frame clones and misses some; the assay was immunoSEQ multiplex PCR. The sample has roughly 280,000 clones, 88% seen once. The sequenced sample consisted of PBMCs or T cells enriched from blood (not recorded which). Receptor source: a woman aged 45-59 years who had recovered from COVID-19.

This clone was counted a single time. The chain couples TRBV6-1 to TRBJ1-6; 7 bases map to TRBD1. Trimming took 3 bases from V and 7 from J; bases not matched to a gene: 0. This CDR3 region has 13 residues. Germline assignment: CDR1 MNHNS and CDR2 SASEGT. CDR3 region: CASSDRGNSPLHF. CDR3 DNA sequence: TGTGCCAGCAGTGACAGGGGGAATTCACCCCTCCACTTT.

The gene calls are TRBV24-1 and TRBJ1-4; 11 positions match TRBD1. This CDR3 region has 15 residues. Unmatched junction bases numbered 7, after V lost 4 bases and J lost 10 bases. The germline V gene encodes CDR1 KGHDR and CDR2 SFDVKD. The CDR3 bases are TGTGCCACCAGTGACCCGGGACAGGGGGAGCGAAAACTGTTTTTT. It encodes CATSDPGQGERKLFF.